This T cell receptor (beta chain) appears in the sequencing data of a study of cytomegalovirus exposure and HLA in healthy donors. Study-wide results and caveats: Versus the approximately 720-donor mean, an Asian-associated ancestry cluster reportedly showed fewer N-insertions in a later analysis.

About this clone itself: No antigen is known for it.

13 Jbeta primers and 60 Vbeta primers were used for the PCR. Clones were read by immunoSEQ multiplex PCR, and TCRdb kept only the in-frame ones, dropping some. The sample records approximately 140,000 clones, roughly four fifths being singletons. Per the germline V gene, CDR1 is SGHRS and CDR2 is YFSETQ. Trimming cost V 1 base and J 3 bases, with 8 bases left between them. The CDR3 runs to 15 residues. V gene TRBV5-1 combines with J gene TRBJ2-6; D is perhaps TRBD1 (6 bases). This sequence originates from a woman aged 50 to 65 in good health and CMV-seronegative. Specimen: PBMCs. CDR3 amino acids: CASSLLQGGANVLTF. The CDR3 nucleotides read TGCGCCAGCAGCTTGCTACAGGGTGGGGCCAACGTCCTGACTTTC.